This paragraph reports one TCR beta chain. Its antigen remains unidentified. V lost 5 bases and J lost 4; bases outside the gene matches: 4. CDR1 is SEHNR, CDR2 FQNEAQ, per germline (reference sequence). The CDR3 covers 15 residues. The data were obtained in a study of blood T cells in healthy people across ages. Overall study findings and caveats: Samples with more naive T cells showed higher observed beta diversity. Naive CD4+ cell counts and diversity both ran higher in long-lived than in aged donors.

Primed by a sample-barcoded 5' primer and a J-beta primer mix, a second PCR proceeded for about 7 to 11 cycles. Each CDR3 protein is one row after TCRdb ran MiXCR on the 5' RACE reads. The sample consists of about 1.8 million distinct CDR3 sequences, roughly 50% of them appearing once. Those donating, healthy Caucasian individuals from Russia, were aged roughly 6 to 90. This TCR was recovered from a woman aged 40 to 50 in good health. Sequenced input: blood. The chain recombines TRBV7-9 with TRBJ2-7, with 14 bases fitting TRBD2. The chain's CDR3 is CASSGLAGGRYEQYF. Here the CDR3 DNA reads TGTGCCAGCAGCGGACTAGCGGGGGGTCGGTACGAGCAGTACTTC.